The clone carrying this T cell receptor beta chain was found once. The data belong to a study of T cells in Graves' hyperthyroidism and ophthalmopathy. TCR beta CDR3 regions were amplified from RNA transcripts. Primed by the HTBI set, a first-round RT-PCR was run on the TCR CDR3. TCRdb called the multiplex PCR reads again in MiXCR, with one record for every CDR3 protein. This repertoire shows approximately 630,000 distinct CDR3 sequences, under 20% found once; its top ten account for 3.8%. The germline V gene encodes CDR1 SGHRS and CDR2 YFSETQ. The CDR3 length is 12 residues. The germline V and J ends were trimmed by 6 bases and 11 bases, with 17 bases remaining between them.

The source is a woman under 40 with Graves' hyperthyroidism. The sample taken for sequencing was blood. The chain is built from TRBV5-1 and TRBJ1-1; tentative D call: TRBD1 (5 bases). The CDR3 DNA sequence: TGCGCCAGCACCAGAGGTTCGGGACGGGCTTTCTTT. Translated, it gives CASTRGSGRAFF.